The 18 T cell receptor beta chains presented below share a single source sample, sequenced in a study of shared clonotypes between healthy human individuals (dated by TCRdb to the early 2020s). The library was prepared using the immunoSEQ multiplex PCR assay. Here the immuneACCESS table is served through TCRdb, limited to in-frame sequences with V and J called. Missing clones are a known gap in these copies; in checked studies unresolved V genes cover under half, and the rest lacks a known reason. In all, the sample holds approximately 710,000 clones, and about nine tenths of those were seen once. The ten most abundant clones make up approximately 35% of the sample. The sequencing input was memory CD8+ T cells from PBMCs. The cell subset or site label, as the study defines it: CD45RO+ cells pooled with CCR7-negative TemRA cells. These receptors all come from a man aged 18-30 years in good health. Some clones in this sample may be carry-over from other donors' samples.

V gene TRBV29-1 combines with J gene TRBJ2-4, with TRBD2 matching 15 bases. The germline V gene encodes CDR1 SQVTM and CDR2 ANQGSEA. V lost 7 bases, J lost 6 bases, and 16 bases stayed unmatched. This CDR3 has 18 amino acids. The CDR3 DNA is TGCAGCGCACGCACCGGGACTAGCGGGAGGTCAACTGGAAACATTCAGTACTTC. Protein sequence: CSARTGTSGRSTGNIQYF.

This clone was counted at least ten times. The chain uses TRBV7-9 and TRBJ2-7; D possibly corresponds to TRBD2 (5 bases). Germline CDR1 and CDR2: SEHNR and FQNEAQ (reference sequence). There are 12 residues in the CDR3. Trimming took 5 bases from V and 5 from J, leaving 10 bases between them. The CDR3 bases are TGTGCCAGCAGCCACACTAGTAACGAGCAGTACTTC. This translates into CASSHTSNEQYF.

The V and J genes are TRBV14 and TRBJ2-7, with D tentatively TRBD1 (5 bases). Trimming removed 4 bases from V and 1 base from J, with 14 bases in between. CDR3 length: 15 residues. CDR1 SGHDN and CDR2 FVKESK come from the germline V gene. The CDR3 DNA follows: TGTGCCAGCAGCCTCGGACATCTTACGTCCTACGAGCAGTACTTC. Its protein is CASSLGHLTSYEQYF.

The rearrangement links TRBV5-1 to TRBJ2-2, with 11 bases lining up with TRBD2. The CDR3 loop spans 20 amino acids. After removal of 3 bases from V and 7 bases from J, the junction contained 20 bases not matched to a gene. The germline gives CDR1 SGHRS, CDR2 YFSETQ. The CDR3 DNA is TGCGCCAGCAGCTCCCTCCAGTGGTCTAGCGGGAGGATAACGGACGGGGAGCTGTTTTTT. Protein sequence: CASSSLQWSSGRITDGELFF.

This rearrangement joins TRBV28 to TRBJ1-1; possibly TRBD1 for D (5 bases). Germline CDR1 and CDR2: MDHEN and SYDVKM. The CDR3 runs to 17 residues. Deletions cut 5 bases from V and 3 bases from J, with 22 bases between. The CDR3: CASSPRTSRGGDTEAFF. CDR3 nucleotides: TGTGCCAGCAGTCCCCGGACCTCCCGAGGAGGGGACACTGAAGCTTTCTTT.

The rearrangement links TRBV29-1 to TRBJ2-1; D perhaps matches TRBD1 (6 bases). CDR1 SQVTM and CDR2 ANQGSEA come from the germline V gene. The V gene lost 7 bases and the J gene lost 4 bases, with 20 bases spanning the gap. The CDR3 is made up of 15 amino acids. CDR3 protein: CSAVVRGSRYNEQFF. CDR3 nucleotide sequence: TGCAGCGCAGTCGTCAGGGGTAGTAGGTACAATGAGCAGTTCTTC.

For the CDR3, the DNA is TGTGCCAGCAGCAGGGGACTAGCGGGAGGAGATACGCAGTATTTT. It specifies CASSRGLAGGDTQYF. The rearrangement uses TRBV9 and TRBJ2-3; 15 nucleotides align to TRBD2. Looked up from germline, CDR1 is SGDLS and CDR2 is YYNGEE. Losses at the gene ends were 4 bases for V and 5 bases for J; bases not matched to a gene: 2. The CDR3 is made up of 15 amino acids.

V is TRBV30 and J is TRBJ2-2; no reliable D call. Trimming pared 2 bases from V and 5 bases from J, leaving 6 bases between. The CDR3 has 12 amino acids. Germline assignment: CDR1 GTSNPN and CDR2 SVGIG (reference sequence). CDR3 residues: CAWSYGTGELFF. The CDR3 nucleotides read TGTGCCTGGAGTTATGGAACCGGGGAGCTGTTTTTT.

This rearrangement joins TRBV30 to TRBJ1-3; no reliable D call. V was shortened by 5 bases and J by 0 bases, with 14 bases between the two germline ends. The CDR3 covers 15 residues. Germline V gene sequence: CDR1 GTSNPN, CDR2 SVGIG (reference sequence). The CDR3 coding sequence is TGTGCCTGGGAGAGAGAGAGCTCCTCTGGAAACACCATATATTTT. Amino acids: CAWERESSSGNTIYF.

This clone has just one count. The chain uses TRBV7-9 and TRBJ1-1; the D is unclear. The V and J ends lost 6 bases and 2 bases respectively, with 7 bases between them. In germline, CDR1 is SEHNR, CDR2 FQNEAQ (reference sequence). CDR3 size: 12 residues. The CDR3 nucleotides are TGTGCCAGCAGGCCAGGAAACACTGAAGCTTTCTTT. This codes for CASRPGNTEAFF. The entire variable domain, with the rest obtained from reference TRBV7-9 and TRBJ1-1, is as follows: DTGVSQNPRHKITKRGQNVTFRCDPISEHNRLYWYRQTLGQGPEFLTYFQNEAQLEKSRLLSDRFSAERPKGSFSTLEIQRTEQGDSAMYLCASRPGNTEAFFGQGTRLTVV.

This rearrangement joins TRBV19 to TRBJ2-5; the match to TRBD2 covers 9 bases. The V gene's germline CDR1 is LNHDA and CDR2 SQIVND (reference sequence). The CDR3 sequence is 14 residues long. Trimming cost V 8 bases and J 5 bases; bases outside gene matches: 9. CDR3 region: CASGEREVKETQYF. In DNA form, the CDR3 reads TGTGCCAGTGGGGAGCGGGAGGTAAAGGAGACCCAGTACTTC.

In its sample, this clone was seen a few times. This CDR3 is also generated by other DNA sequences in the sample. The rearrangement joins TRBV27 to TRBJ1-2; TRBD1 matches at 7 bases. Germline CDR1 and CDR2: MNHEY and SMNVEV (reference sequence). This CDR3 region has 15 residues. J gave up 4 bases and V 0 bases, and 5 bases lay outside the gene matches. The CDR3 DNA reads TGTGCCAGCAGTTTATCAGGGGGCGCCGGCTATGGCTACACCTTC. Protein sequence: CASSLSGGAGYGYTF.

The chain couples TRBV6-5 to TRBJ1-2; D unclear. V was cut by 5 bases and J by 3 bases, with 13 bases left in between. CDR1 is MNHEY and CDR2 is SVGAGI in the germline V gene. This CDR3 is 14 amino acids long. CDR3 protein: CASSPNSVYYGYTF. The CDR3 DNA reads TGTGCCAGCAGTCCGAACTCGGTATACTATGGCTACACCTTC.

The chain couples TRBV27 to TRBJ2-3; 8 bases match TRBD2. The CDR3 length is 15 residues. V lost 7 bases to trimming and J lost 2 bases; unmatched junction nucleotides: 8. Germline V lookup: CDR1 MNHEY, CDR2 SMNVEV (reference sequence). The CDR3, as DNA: TGTGCCAGCAATCCTTTAGCGGGGCCCACAGATACGCAGTATTTT. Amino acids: CASNPLAGPTDTQYF.

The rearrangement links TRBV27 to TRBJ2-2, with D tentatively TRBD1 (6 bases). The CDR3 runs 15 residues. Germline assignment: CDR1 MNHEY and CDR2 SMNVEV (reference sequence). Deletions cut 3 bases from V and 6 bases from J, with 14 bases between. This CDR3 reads CASSFRGFFPGELFF. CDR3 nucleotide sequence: TGTGCCAGCAGTTTCAGGGGTTTTTTTCCCGGGGAGCTGTTTTTT.

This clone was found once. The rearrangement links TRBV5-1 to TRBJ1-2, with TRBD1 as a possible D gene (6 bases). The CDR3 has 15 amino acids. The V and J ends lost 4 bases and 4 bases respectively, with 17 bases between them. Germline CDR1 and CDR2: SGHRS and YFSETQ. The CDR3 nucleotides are TGCGCCAGCAGCCTCCGTGGGGGGCTTGGCTATGGCTACACCTTC. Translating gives CASSLRGGLGYGYTF.

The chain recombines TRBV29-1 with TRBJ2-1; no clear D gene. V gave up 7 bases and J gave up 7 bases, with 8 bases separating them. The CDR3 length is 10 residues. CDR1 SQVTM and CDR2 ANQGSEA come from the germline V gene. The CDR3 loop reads CSEGGNEQFF. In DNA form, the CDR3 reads TGCAGCGAAGGCGGTAATGAGCAGTTCTTC.

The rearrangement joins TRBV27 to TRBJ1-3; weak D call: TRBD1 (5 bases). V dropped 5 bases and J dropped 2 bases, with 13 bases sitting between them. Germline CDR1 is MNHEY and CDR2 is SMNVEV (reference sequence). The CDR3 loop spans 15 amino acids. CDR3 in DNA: TGTGCCAGCAGTCCGGGACCCGAGACTGGAAACACCATATATTTT. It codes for CASSPGPETGNTIYF.